These 31 T cell receptor beta chains were all obtained from the same sample, sequenced in a study of blood T cell repertoires in COVID-19. Data came from immunoSEQ multiplex PCR; TCRdb stores just in-frame clones and leaves some out. The table records 130,000 or so clones, 70% to 85% of them present only once. Sequenced material: peripheral blood. The receptors originated from an elderly woman with acute or convalescent COVID-19.

The chain links TRBV9 to TRBJ2-5, with D possibly being TRBD2 (5 bases). The ends were cut back, 3 bases at V and 0 bases at J, with 12 bases in the middle. Per germline, CDR1 SGDLS and CDR2 YYNGEE. This CDR3 is built from 15 residues. The CDR3 loop reads CASSAVRGNQETQYF. The CDR3 coding sequence is TGTGCCAGCAGCGCCGTACGGGGTAACCAAGAGACCCAGTACTTC.

The genes are TRBV27 and TRBJ2-2; D is unresolved. CDR3 size: 14 residues. Between the trimmed V and J ends, which lost 6 bases and 1 base, there was a span of 9 bases. The germline V gene has CDR1 MNHEY and CDR2 SMNVEV (reference sequence). CDR3 region: CASRRQVNTGELFF. The CDR3 DNA sequence: TGTGCCAGCAGACGTCAGGTGAACACCGGGGAGCTGTTTTTT.

The chain uses TRBV9 and TRBJ1-1; tentative D call: TRBD1 (5 bases). In germline, CDR1 is SGDLS, CDR2 YYNGEE. The CDR3 sequence is 15 residues long. V gave up 0 bases and J gave up 3 bases, with 12 bases separating them. The CDR3, as DNA: TGTGCCAGCAGCGTAGCCCCCTCGGGGGACACTGAAGCTTTCTTT. It specifies CASSVAPSGDTEAFF.

With regard to this clone: Germline is not matched at one junction end, which may reflect a read error. V is TRBV11-2 and J is TRBJ2-7; D is possibly TRBD2 (6 bases). The germline V gene encodes CDR1 SGHAT and CDR2 FQNNGV. This CDR3 contains 13 residues. As DNA, the CDR3 is TGTGCCAGCAGCCCACCGGGACTGCTTAGGCCTGACTTC. It codes for CASSPPGLLRPDF.

The sample holds one count of this clone. The chain carries TRBV10-2 and TRBJ1-1; 7 nucleotides line up with TRBD1. The germline V gene has CDR1 WSHSY and CDR2 SAAADI. The CDR3 is made up of 14 amino acids. The junction had 9 bases not matched to a gene; V was cut back by 8 bases and J by 3 bases. The CDR3 DNA is TGCGCCAGCGGGAGACAGGGCTGGGACACTGAAGCTTTCTTT. Translation gives CASGRQGWDTEAFF.

The chain is built from TRBV6-2 or TRBV6-3 and TRBJ2-1, with 8 bases fitting TRBD1. V lost 5 bases and J lost 5; bases outside the gene matches: 11. Germline CDR1 is MNHEY and CDR2 is SVGEGT. The CDR3 is made up of 16 amino acids. The CDR3 nucleotides read TGTGCCAGCAGTAGGAGATTGACAGGGGCCCACAATGAGCAGTTCTTC. This gives the protein CASSRRLTGAHNEQFF.

The rearrangement links TRBV3-1 (or the pseudogene TRBV3-2) to TRBJ2-1, with 9 bases lining up with TRBD2. With 2 bases clipped from V and 2 bases from J, the junction kept 10 bases outside the gene matches. This CDR3 is 18 amino acids long. The germline CDR1 and CDR2 sequences are LGHDT and YNNKEL (reference sequence). DNA of the CDR3: TGTGCCAGCAGCCAACTCGGGGTAGCGGGAGTCCCCTACAATGAGCAGTTCTTC. It codes for CASSQLGVAGVPYNEQFF.

This chain connects TRBV6-5 to TRBJ1-2, with D perhaps TRBD1 (5 bases). This CDR3 is built from 14 residues. Trimming left V 7 bases short and J 0 bases short, with 12 bases between. Germline CDR1 is MNHEY and CDR2 is SVGAGI. CDR3 protein: CASTQGVANYGYTF. The CDR3 DNA is TGTGCCAGCACTCAAGGGGTAGCTAACTATGGCTACACCTTC.

The chain carries TRBV3-1 (or the pseudogene TRBV3-2) and TRBJ2-7; D unresolved. CDR3 size: 15 residues. Germline V gene data show CDR1 as LGHDT and CDR2 as YNNKEL (reference sequence). Trimming shortened V by 1 base and J by 4 bases, and 14 bases separated the two germline ends. This chain's CDR3 is CASSQVSNSGYEQYF. The CDR3 DNA reads TGTGCCAGCAGCCAAGTTTCCAACAGTGGGTACGAGCAGTACTTC.

The rearrangement joins TRBV18 to TRBJ2-2; TRBD2 might be the D (6 bases). Germline V gene lookup returns CDR1 KGHSH and CDR2 LQKENI. Trimming pared 3 bases from V and 4 bases from J, leaving 9 bases between. The CDR3 runs to 14 residues. The CDR3: CASSPTGGTGELFF. CDR3 in DNA: TGTGCCAGCTCACCGACCGGGGGCACCGGGGAGCTGTTTTTT.

This chain links TRBV6-2 or TRBV6-3 with TRBJ2-2, with 12 bases matching TRBD1. The CDR3 runs to 17 residues. The trim removed 6 bases at V and 2 bases at J, leaving 7 bases unmatched. The germline gives CDR1 MNHEY, CDR2 SVGEGT. DNA of the CDR3: TGTGCCAGCAGCGACCGGGACAGGGGGCTAAACACCGGGGAGCTGTTTTTT. It yields the protein CASSDRDRGLNTGELFF.

About this clone: At one end the junction does not follow the germline gene, possibly because of a read error. This CDR3 is also generated by other DNA sequences in the sample. V and J are TRBV6-5 and TRBJ1-5; unclear D gene. Germline loops: CDR1 MNHEY, CDR2 SVGAGI. This CDR3 region has 16 residues. The CDR3 reads CASSYSPQTRNQRQHF. CDR3 nucleotide sequence: TGTGCCAGCAGTTACTCGCCGCAAACCAGAAATCAGCGCCAGCATTTT.

The V gene is TRBV4-3, the J gene TRBJ2-3; 9 nucleotides line up with TRBD1. V lost 4 bases, J lost 1 base, and 6 bases stayed unmatched. The CDR3 runs to 16 residues. Germline V lookup: CDR1 LGHNA, CDR2 YSLEER. CDR3 residues: CASSRDRVDGTDTQYF. DNA of the CDR3: TGCGCCAGCAGCCGGGACAGGGTCGATGGCACAGATACGCAGTATTTT.

This clone was seen only a few times. The chain joins TRBV6-2 or TRBV6-3 to TRBJ1-1, with TRBD1 as a possible D gene (6 bases). The V and J ends lost 6 bases and 5 bases respectively, with 10 bases between them. CDR1 MNHEY and CDR2 SVGEGT come from the germline V gene. The CDR3 extends over 12 amino acids. The DNA of the CDR3 is TGTGCCAGCAGCCGACAGGAAACTGAAGCTTTCTTT. This encodes CASSRQETEAFF.

This chain connects TRBV21-1 to TRBJ2-7; the table's D call, TRBD2, was not checked against the DNA. TRBV21-1 is designated a pseudogene. CDR3 size: 17 residues. As DNA, the CDR3 is TGTGCCAGCAGCGCGAGCCACAAGACTAGCCTTTGTTATGAGCAGTACTTC. Amino acids: CASSASHKTSLCYEQYF.

This chain uses TRBV5-5 with TRBJ1-6; the D gene is possibly TRBD1 (6 bases). V shed 4 bases and J shed 9 bases, with 14 bases lying between them. Germline CDR1 and CDR2: SGHKS and YYEKEE (reference sequence). The CDR3 totals 14 residues. As DNA, the CDR3 is TGTGCCAGCAGCCTAGGGGGGGGGTTTTCACCCCTCCACTTT. Its protein is CASSLGGGFSPLHF.

The chain employs TRBV5-1 and TRBJ1-2, with 9 positions matching TRBD1. The J segment lost 3 bases and the V segment lost 4 bases, leaving 7 bases of the junction unmatched. This CDR3 spans 15 amino acids. Germline loops: CDR1 SGHRS, CDR2 YFSETQ. The CDR3 nucleotides read TGCGCCAGCAGCGTATTGACAGGGGGTCACTATGGCTACACCTTC. This encodes CASSVLTGGHYGYTF.

The rearrangement links TRBV10-3 to TRBJ1-5; D gene uncertain. The V gene lost 4 bases and the J gene lost 7 bases, with 17 bases spanning the gap. This CDR3 spans 15 amino acids. Germline CDR1 is ENHRY and CDR2 is SYGVKD. For the CDR3, the DNA is TGTGCCATCAGTGCTGTGGCGGGAACCGGGCAGCCCCAGCATTTT. This gives the protein CAISAVAGTGQPQHF.

The chain uses TRBV27 and TRBJ1-6; 10 positions agree with TRBD1. The germline CDR1 and CDR2 sequences are MNHEY and SMNVEV (reference sequence). The trim removed 5 bases at V and 8 bases at J, leaving 9 bases unmatched. The CDR3 consists of 16 residues. The CDR3 bases are TGTGCCAGCAGTCCTCCGACAGGGGGCGGTCATTCACCCCTCCACTTT. As protein: CASSPPTGGGHSPLHF.

This rearrangement joins TRBV5-4 to TRBJ2-1; tentative D call: TRBD1 (6 bases). Germline CDR1 and CDR2: SGHNT and YYREEE (reference sequence). The CDR3 is 16 residues long. V was cut by 4 bases and J by 0 bases, with 14 bases left in between. As DNA, the CDR3 is TGTGCCAGCAGCGGCCGGGACACCCGCTCCTACAATGAGCAGTTCTTC. It translates to CASSGRDTRSYNEQFF. Based on the CDR3 plus reference TRBV5-4 and TRBJ2-1, the full variable domain is ETGVTQSPTHLIKTRGQQVTLRCSSQSGHNTVSWYQQALGQGPQFIFQYYREEENGRGNFPPRFSGLQFPNYSSELNVNALELDDSALYLCASSGRDTRSYNEQFFGPGTRLTVL.

V usage is TRBV6-5 and J usage is TRBJ1-4, with 9 nucleotides matching TRBD1. The CDR3 length is 14 residues. The trim removed 6 bases at V and 8 bases at J, leaving 7 bases unmatched. The germline gives CDR1 MNHEY, CDR2 SVGAGI. The CDR3 DNA follows: TGTGCCAGCAGCCCACAGGGGGCAGAGGAAAAACTGTTTTTT. It yields the protein CASSPQGAEEKLFF.

This chain uses TRBV25-1 with TRBJ1-2, with a tentative D call TRBD1 (6 bases). The CDR3 covers 14 residues. Per the germline V gene, CDR1 is MGHDK and CDR2 is SYGVNS. With 2 bases removed from V and 5 bases from J, the gap between germline ends came to 12 bases. Here the CDR3 reads CASSEQGQLYGYTF. The CDR3 region has the DNA TGTGCCAGCAGTGAACAAGGACAGCTATATGGCTACACCTTC.

This clone was observed once. This chain joins TRBV11-2 and TRBJ1-5; 7 bases align to TRBD1. V trimming: 5 bases; J trimming: 6 bases; junction bases outside the gene matches: 4. CDR3 size: 13 residues. Germline CDR1 and CDR2: SGHAT and FQNNGV. CDR3 in DNA: TGTGCCAGCAGCCAGGACAGGTTTCAGCCCCAGCATTTT. Amino acids: CASSQDRFQPQHF.

This chain connects TRBV18 to TRBJ1-3; 10 positions agree with TRBD1. The CDR3 loop spans 17 amino acids. The V and J ends lost 8 bases and 0 bases, in that order; junction bases with no gene match: 10. The germline gives CDR1 KGHSH, CDR2 LQKENI. The CDR3 coding sequence is TGTGCCAGCACGAGCACCGGGACAGGGGTCTCTGGAAACACCATATATTTT. Translation: CASTSTGTGVSGNTIYF.

The chain carries TRBV4-1 and TRBJ1-5, with a weak D call TRBD1 (6 bases). Germline V gene sequence: CDR1 MGHRA, CDR2 YSYEKL. V was shortened by 0 bases and J by 5 bases, with 20 bases between the two germline ends. This CDR3 region has 18 residues. The CDR3 coding sequence is TGCGCCAGCAGCCAAGAACTGGCGGACAGACTAAAGGATCAGCCCCAGCATTTT. Amino acid sequence: CASSQELADRLKDQPQHF.

CDR3 in DNA: TGTGCCAGTAGTAGCCCATACAGGGGAGGCAATCAGCCCCAGCATTTT. As protein: CASSSPYRGGNQPQHF. The gene calls are TRBV19 and TRBJ1-5; 7 bases agree with TRBD1. This CDR3 comprises 16 residues. The germline V gene has CDR1 LNHDA and CDR2 SQIVND (reference sequence). V shed 4 bases and J 2 bases; nucleotides not matched to a gene: 8. Using reference TRBV19 and TRBJ1-5 for the parts outside the CDR3, the full variable domain is DGGITQSPKYLFRKEGQNVTLSCEQNLNHDAMYWYRQDPGQGLRLIYYSQIVNDFQKGDIAEGYSVSREKKESFPLTVTSAQKNPTAFYLCASSSPYRGGNQPQHFGDGTRLSIL.

As DNA, the CDR3 is TGTGCCAGTACCCGCCAGGGCTCACCCCTCCACTTT. As protein: CASTRQGSPLHF. The chain is built from TRBV19 and TRBJ1-6; possible D gene TRBD1, 5 bases. The V end was cut by 7 bases, the J end by 10 bases, with 11 bases between. The CDR3 contains 12 residues. Germline CDR1 reads LNHDA; CDR2 reads SQIVND (reference sequence).

The chain uses TRBV18 and TRBJ1-6; 8 nucleotides line up with TRBD1. With 3 bases clipped from V and 13 bases from J, the junction kept 11 bases outside the gene matches. This CDR3 is 15 amino acids long. Germline V gene data show CDR1 as KGHSH and CDR2 as LQKENI. This CDR3 is CASSPREQGADPLHF. CDR3 nucleotide sequence: TGTGCCAGCTCACCGCGGGAGCAGGGGGCCGATCCCCTCCACTTT.

The sample holds one count of this clone. The chain's CDR3 is CASSIRREGAGQPQHF. The CDR3 DNA sequence: TGTGCCAGTAGTATAAGACGCGAGGGGGCGGGACAGCCCCAGCATTTT. This chain connects TRBV19 to TRBJ1-5; 7 nucleotides align to TRBD1. The trim removed 2 bases at V and 7 bases at J, leaving 11 bases unmatched. CDR1 is LNHDA and CDR2 is SQIVND in the germline V gene (reference sequence). The CDR3 length is 16 residues.

This clone was detected only a few times. The chain has TRBV9 and TRBJ1-6, with D hard to call. This CDR3 region has 14 residues. CDR1 is SGDLS and CDR2 is YYNGEE in the germline V gene. V lost 0 bases and J 10 bases, leaving 11 bases between the germline ends. The CDR3 reads CASSVDGVGSPLHF. The CDR3 DNA reads as TGTGCCAGCAGCGTAGACGGGGTAGGGTCACCCCTCCACTTT. Full variable domain (remainder filled in from reference TRBV9 and TRBJ1-6): DSGVTQTPKHLITATGQRVTLRCSPRSGDLSVYWYQQSLDQGLQFLIQYYNGEERAKGNILERFSAQQFPDLHSELNLSSLELGDSALYFCASSVDGVGSPLHFGNGTRLTVT.

This clone turned up a few times. The J gene is TRBJ1-1, the V gene TRBV29-1; TRBD1 might be the D (5 bases). The germline gives CDR1 SQVTM, CDR2 ANQGSEA. The CDR3 has 14 amino acids. The ends were cut back, 4 bases at V and 1 base at J, with 13 bases in the middle. CDR3 sequence (DNA): TGCAGCGTTGGGGCTACTGACAGGAACACTGAAGCTTTCTTT. It yields the protein CSVGATDRNTEAFF. The full variable domain, its missing parts supplied by reference TRBV29-1 and TRBJ1-1, is SAVISQKPSRDICQRGTSLTIQCQVDSQVTMMFWYRQQPGQSLTLIATANQGSEATYESGFVIDKFPISRPNLTFSTLTVSNMSPEDSSIYLCSVGATDRNTEAFFGQGTRLTVV.